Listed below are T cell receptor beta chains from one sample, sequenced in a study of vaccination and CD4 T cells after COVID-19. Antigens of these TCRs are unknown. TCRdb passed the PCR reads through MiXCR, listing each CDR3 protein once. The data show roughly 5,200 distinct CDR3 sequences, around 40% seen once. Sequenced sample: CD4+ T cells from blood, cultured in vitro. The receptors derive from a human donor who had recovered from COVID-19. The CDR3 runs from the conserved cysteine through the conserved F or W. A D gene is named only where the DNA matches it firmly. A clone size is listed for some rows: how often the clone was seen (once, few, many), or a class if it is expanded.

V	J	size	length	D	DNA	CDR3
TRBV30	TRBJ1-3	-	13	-	TGTGCCTGGAGTGTCACCTCTGGAAACACCATATATTTT	CAWSVTSGNTIYF
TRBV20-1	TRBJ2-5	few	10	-	TGCAGTGCTACAGGAGAGACCCAGTACTTC	CSATGETQYF
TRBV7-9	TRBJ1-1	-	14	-	TGTGCCAGCAGCTTGAGGGGGGCGGACACTGAAGCTTTCTTT	CASSLRGADTEAFF
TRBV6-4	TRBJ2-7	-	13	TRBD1	TGTGCCAGCAGTAAATCCAGGGGGTACGAGCAGTACTTC	CASSKSRGYEQYF
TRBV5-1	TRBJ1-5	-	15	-	TGCGCCAGCAGCTTGGACAGGAGTGACAATCAGCCCCAGCATTTT	CASSLDRSDNQPQHF
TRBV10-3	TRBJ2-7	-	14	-	TGTGCCATCAGTGAGACAGGCAGGGCCTACGAGCAGTACTTC	CAISETGRAYEQYF
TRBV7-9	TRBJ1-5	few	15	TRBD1	TGTGCCAGCAGCTTAGGCAGGGGGCGGAACCAGCCCCAGCATTTT	CASSLGRGRNQPQHF
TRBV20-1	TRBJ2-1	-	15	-	TGCAGTGCTCCCGGCCCCTCCTTATCCTACAATGAGCAGTTCTTC	CSAPGPSLSYNEQFF
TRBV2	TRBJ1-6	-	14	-	TGTGCCAGCAGAGATACAGGAGGACTGCAACCCCTCCACTTT	CASRDTGGLQPLHF
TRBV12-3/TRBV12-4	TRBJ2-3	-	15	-	TGTGCCAGCAGCCTGTGGGGGGGGCCGCAAGATACGCAGTATTTT	CASSLWGGPQDTQYF
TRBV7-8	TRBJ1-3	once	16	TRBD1	TGTGCCAGCAGCAAAAAGGACAGGGCGTTTGGAAACACCATATATTTT	CASSKKDRAFGNTIYF
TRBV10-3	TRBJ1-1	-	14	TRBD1	TGTGCCATCAGCTCCGACAGGGAATGGGCTGAAGCTTTCTTT	CAISSDREWAEAFF
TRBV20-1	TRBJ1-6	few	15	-	TGCAGTGCCAGTCCGGTCGGGGCGGGTAATTCACCCCTCCACTTT	CSASPVGAGNSPLHF
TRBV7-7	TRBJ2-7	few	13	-	TGTGCTAGCAGCTCAGACGTCTCCTACGAGCAGTACTTC	CASSSDVSYEQYF
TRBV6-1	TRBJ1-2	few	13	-	TGTGCCAGCAGCCATGCGGCTAACTATGGCTACACCTTC	CASSHAANYGYTF
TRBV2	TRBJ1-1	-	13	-	TGTGCCAGCAGTGGGGGAACAGGGCTCACGGCTTTCTTT	CASSGGTGLTAFF
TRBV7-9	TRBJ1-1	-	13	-	TGTGCCAGCAGCTTCCGGGCGGGGGCTGAAGCTTTCTTT	CASSFRAGAEAFF
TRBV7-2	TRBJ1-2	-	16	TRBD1	TGTGCCAGCAGCTGGGTAACAGGGGGCAGTAACTATGGCTACACCTTC	CASSWVTGGSNYGYTF
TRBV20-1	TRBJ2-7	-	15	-	TGCAGTGCTAGCCAAGAGGGAAGGAACTCCTACGAGCAGTACTTC	CSASQEGRNSYEQYF
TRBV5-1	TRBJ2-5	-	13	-	TGCGCCAGCAGCTTGTTTGCTGGGGAGACCCAGTACTTC	CASSLFAGETQYF
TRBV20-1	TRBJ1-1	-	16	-	TGCAGTGCTAGAGACCCGAAAAGGGGGGCGAACACTGAAGCTTTCTTT	CSARDPKRGANTEAFF
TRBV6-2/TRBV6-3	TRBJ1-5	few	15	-	TGTGCCAGCAGGCCACAGGGCATTGGCAATCAGCCCCAGCATTTT	CASRPQGIGNQPQHF
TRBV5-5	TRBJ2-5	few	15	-	TGTGCCAGCAGCTTGGGCGACAGGCGAATGGAGACCCAGTACTTC	CASSLGDRRMETQYF
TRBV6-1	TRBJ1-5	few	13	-	TGTGCCAGCAGTCGACAGGACAATCAGCCCCAGCATTTT	CASSRQDNQPQHF
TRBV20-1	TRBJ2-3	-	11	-	TGCAGTGCCCCCCGCGGCGGGACGCAGTATTTT	CSAPRGGTQYF
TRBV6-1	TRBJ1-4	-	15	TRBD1	TGTGCCAGCAGTCTCTGGACAGGGACTAATGAAAAACTGTTTTTT	CASSLWTGTNEKLFF
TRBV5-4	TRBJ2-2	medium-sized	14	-	TGTGCCAGCACTTCCGGGGGGCCCTCTGGGGAGCTGTTTTTT	CASTSGGPSGELFF
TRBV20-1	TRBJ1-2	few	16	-	TGCAGTGCTAGTATATCGGGCGGCGGAGGCAACTATGGCTACACCTTC	CSASISGGGGNYGYTF
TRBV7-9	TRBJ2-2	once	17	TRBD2	TGTGCCAGCAGCTTAAGGGCGGGGCTAGCGGGAGCCGGGGAGCTGTTTTTT	CASSLRAGLAGAGELFF
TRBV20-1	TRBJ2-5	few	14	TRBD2	TGCAGTGCTCAACTAGCGGGGCAACAAGAGACCCAGTACTTC	CSAQLAGQQETQYF
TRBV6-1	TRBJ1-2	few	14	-	TGTGCCAGCACCAGTCCTCAGGAACTCTATGGCTACACCTTC	CASTSPQELYGYTF
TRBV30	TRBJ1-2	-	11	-	TGTGCCTGGAGGGAGGGTCGGGGCTACACCTTC	CAWREGRGYTF
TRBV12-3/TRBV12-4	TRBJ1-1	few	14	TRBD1	TGTGCCAGCAGTTTGCAGGGGGTCTTCACTGAAGCTTTCTTT	CASSLQGVFTEAFF
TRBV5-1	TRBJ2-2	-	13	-	TGCGCCAGCAGCGCAGGGCTAACCGGGGAGCTGTTTTTT	CASSAGLTGELFF
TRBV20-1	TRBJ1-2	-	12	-	TGCAGTGCTAGAGATTGGGAGTATGGCTACACCTTC	CSARDWEYGYTF
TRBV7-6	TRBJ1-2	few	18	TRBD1	TGTGCCAGCAGCTTAGATGGCAGGGGGCGCTTGGTTAGCTATGGCTACACCTTC	CASSLDGRGRLVSYGYTF
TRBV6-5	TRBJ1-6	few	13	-	TGTGCCAGCAGTTACTCGATCAATTCACCCCTCCACTTT	CASSYSINSPLHF
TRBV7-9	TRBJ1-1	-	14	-	TGTGCCAGCAGCTTAGTGTCCAAGAACACTGAAGCTTTCTTT	CASSLVSKNTEAFF
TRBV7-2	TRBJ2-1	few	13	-	TGTGCCAGCAGCCGCCTCACTAACAATGAGCAGTTCTTC	CASSRLTNNEQFF
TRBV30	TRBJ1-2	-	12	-	TGTGCCTGGAGTAACCCCAGGGCTGGCTACACCTTC	CAWSNPRAGYTF
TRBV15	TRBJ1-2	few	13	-	TGTGCCACCAGCAGCGGGTTTAACTATGGCTACACCTTC	CATSSGFNYGYTF